Below, one TCR beta chain is given with its context. This clonotype was observed at least ten times. The antigen it binds to is not known. Qualities for individual bases were not recorded, and no much larger clone is one base off. The data derive from a study of T cell repertoires in cytomegalovirus infection (dated by TCRdb to between 2018 and 2021). Background for the entire study: Because public TCR beta signatures pointed to carriage of CMV infection together with the matching HLA type, the HLA type of each donor mattered for the analysis.

General conclusions and limits of the study: The ex vivo response was dominated by HLA-C-restricted CMV-specific TCR beta clonotypes, and the single most frequent clonotype in two of eight donors was supplied by these HLA-C-restricted clonotypes. In both this cohort and an independent cohort of 300 to 450 donors, the cumulative frequency of public TCR beta family members distinguished carriers of CMV infection plus the relevant HLA type.

From the cysteine through the phenylalanine, the CDR3 covers 16 amino acids. This entry keeps only the CDR3 DNA: 48 bases, framed from base 1. Trimming removed 1 base from V and 1 base from J, leaving 13 bases between the germline ends. The germline V gene (reference sequence) provides CDR1 SEHNR and CDR2 FQNEAQ. The instrument was an Illumina HiSeq 1500. TCRdb trimmed public reads at Q25 via fastp, called clones via MiXCR and kept in-frame beta chains. CDR3 protein duplicates are merged, each entry listing the most common genes and DNA. Across this sample there are 500,000 to 600,000 distinct CDR3 sequences, with 16% seen only once. The ten largest account for 20% to 30% of the sample.

Sequencing was done on a sample of CD8+ T cells from PBMCs. This receptor was obtained from a human donor in good health (CMV status not recorded). Some clones in this sample may be carry-over from other donors' samples. Recombination linked TRBV7-9 to TRBJ1-1, with no confident D gene call. This receptor carries the CDR3 CASSLGGEGPNTEAFF. The DNA reads as follows: TGTGCCAGCAGCTTAGGTGGGGAGGGCCCGAACACTGAAGCTTTCTTT.